These 28 T cell receptor beta chains originate from one sample sequenced in a study of blood T cell repertoires in COVID-19. Assay used: immunoSEQ multiplex PCR; TCRdb lists only in-frame clones, some missing. The profile shows around 300,000 clones, around 90% of them singletons. The source material was peripheral blood. Receptors originate from a young woman with COVID-19, enrolled during active disease.

This clone appeared once. The chain links TRBV6-5 to TRBJ1-2; no clear D. Trimming shortened V by 0 bases and J by 4 bases, and 12 bases separated the two germline ends. Germline lookup yields CDR1 MNHEY and CDR2 SVGAGI. The CDR3 length is 15 residues. The DNA for the CDR3 is TGTGCCAGCAGTTACTCGAGGGAGGAAATCTATGGCTACACCTTC. It yields the protein CASSYSREEIYGYTF.

The chain is built from TRBV5-1 and TRBJ1-6; 7 bases fit TRBD1. Trimming at V came to 2 bases and at J to 7 bases, leaving 3 bases not matched to a gene. CDR1 is SGHRS and CDR2 is YFSETQ in the germline V gene. The CDR3 totals 14 residues. The CDR3 nucleotides read TGCGCCAGCAGCTTTACAGGGGTCAATTCACCCCTCCACTTT. As protein: CASSFTGVNSPLHF.

The rearrangement uses TRBV16 and TRBJ1-2, with D perhaps TRBD1 (5 bases). The CDR3 covers 14 residues. The germline gives CDR1 KGHSY, CDR2 FQNENV. Between the trimmed V and J ends, which lost 5 bases and 4 bases, there was a span of 14 bases. The CDR3 is CASSFREGAYGYTF. DNA for the CDR3: TGTGCCAGCAGCTTCAGGGAAGGGGCCTATGGCTACACCTTC.

Of note for this clone: The CDR3 carries no conserved terminal phenylalanine or tryptophan, so it likely arises from a read error. The limits of the CDR3 on the DNA are not certain, so only TCRdb's listed CDR3 is given. V gene TRBV5-6 combines with J gene TRBJ1-5. CDR1 and CDR2 from the germline V gene are SGHDT and YYEEEE. The CDR3 sequence runs 15 residues, both termini included. This chain's CDR3 is CASSSGVEGGSVLGL.

The chain carries TRBV7-9 and TRBJ2-7, with D unclear. V shed 5 bases and J shed 3 bases, with 14 bases lying between them. The germline V gene has CDR1 SEHNR and CDR2 FQNEAQ (reference sequence). This CDR3 has 14 residues. CDR3 DNA: TGTGCCAGCAGCCCCCCGCGTGGCGGCTACGAGCAGTACTTC. Its protein is CASSPPRGGYEQYF.

The genes are TRBV28 and TRBJ2-1; TRBD2 aligns across 9 bases. The length of the CDR3 is 14 residues. Germline-derived CDR1 and CDR2 are MDHEN and SYDVKM. V lost 1 base, J lost 7 bases, and 2 bases stayed unmatched. CDR3: CASSLLAGGNEQFF. In nucleotides, the CDR3 is TGTGCCAGCAGTTTATTGGCGGGAGGGAATGAGCAGTTCTTC.

The chain combines TRBV30 with TRBJ2-7; 12 bases are a match to TRBD2. Unmatched junction bases numbered 8, after V lost 2 bases and J lost 3 bases. Germline CDR1 is GTSNPN and CDR2 is SVGIG (reference sequence). The CDR3 is 16 amino acids. The CDR3 sequence is CAWSLGASGRGYEQYF. CDR3 DNA: TGTGCCTGGAGTTTAGGGGCTAGCGGGAGGGGCTACGAGCAGTACTTC.

The rearrangement links TRBV7-8 to TRBJ2-7, with 9 bases fitting TRBD2. This CDR3 has 14 residues. Germline CDR1 SGHVS, CDR2 FQNEAQ. Unmatched junction bases numbered 7, after V lost 4 bases and J lost 6 bases. The CDR3 coding sequence is TGTGCCAGCAGCTCTAGCGGGATTTTAGGCGAGCAGTACTTC. It yields the protein CASSSSGILGEQYF. Variable domain in full (rest from reference TRBV7-8 and TRBJ2-7): GAGVSQSPRYKVAKRGQDVALRCDPISGHVSLFWYQQALGQGPEFLTYFQNEAQLDKSGLPSDRFFAERPEGSVSTLKIQRTQQEDSAVYLCASSSSGILGEQYFGPGTRLTVT.

The chain couples TRBV5-4 to TRBJ2-3; TRBD2 is a possible D gene (6 bases). Germline V gene sequence: CDR1 SGHNT, CDR2 YYREEE (reference sequence). The germline V and J ends were trimmed by 4 bases and 5 bases, with 17 bases remaining between them. The CDR3 contains 15 residues. The chain's CDR3 is CASSPTGGAIDTQYF. For the CDR3, the DNA is TGTGCCAGCAGCCCCACCGGCGGGGCAATAGATACGCAGTATTTT.

This clone has a handful of counts. The identical CDR3 is also encoded by other nucleotide sequences in the sample. The rearrangement links TRBV28 to TRBJ1-3, with 7 bases lining up with TRBD1. The CDR3 length is 15 residues. CDR1 is MDHEN, CDR2 SYDVKM, per germline. Germline trimming cut 5 bases from V and 0 bases from J; bases unmatched to any gene: 4. CDR3 sequence: CASSLGGSSGNTIYF. The CDR3 bases are TGTGCCAGCAGTCTAGGGGGCAGCTCTGGAAACACCATATATTTT.

The rearrangement links TRBV15 to TRBJ2-7, with 10 bases fitting TRBD1. V trimming: 1 base; J trimming: 5 bases; junction bases outside the gene matches: 8. The CDR3 sequence is 16 residues long. Looked up from germline, CDR1 is LNHNV and CDR2 is YYDKDF (reference sequence). CDR3 sequence (DNA): TGTGCCACCAGCAGAGTCCGGGACAGGGGAGAAAACGAGCAGTACTTC. This encodes CATSRVRDRGENEQYF.

The V gene is TRBV30, the J gene TRBJ2-7; TRBD1 matches at 9 bases. Germline-derived CDR1 and CDR2 are GTSNPN and SVGIG (reference sequence). V was pared by 5 bases and J by 3 bases, with 5 bases of the junction left unmatched. The length of the CDR3 is 13 residues. The CDR3 loop is CAWDRQGGYEQYF. The CDR3, as DNA: TGTGCCTGGGATCGACAGGGGGGCTACGAGCAGTACTTC.

V and J are TRBV25-1 and TRBJ2-6, with TRBD2 matching over 8 bases. The CDR3 has 16 amino acids. Trimming at V came to 5 bases and at J to 1 base, leaving 4 bases not matched to a gene. Looked up from germline, CDR1 is MGHDK and CDR2 is SYGVNS. CDR3 nucleotide sequence: TGTGCCAGCAGTACTTTAGCGGGATCTGGGGCCAACGTCCTGACTTTC. It encodes CASSTLAGSGANVLTF.

V usage is TRBV10-2 and J usage is TRBJ2-7, with D maybe TRBD2 (5 bases). The V gene's germline CDR1 is WSHSY and CDR2 SAAADI. The CDR3 has 13 amino acids. V lost 11 bases and J lost 3, with 17 bases in between. The CDR3 loop reads CAAAERMFYEQYF. The CDR3 DNA reads TGCGCCGCAGCGGAAAGGATGTTCTACGAGCAGTACTTC.

This rearrangement joins TRBV20-1 to TRBJ2-1; 8 nucleotides agree with TRBD1. CDR1 and CDR2 from the germline V gene are DFQATT and SNEGSKA (reference sequence). J gave up 7 bases and V 5 bases, and 1 base lay outside the gene matches. The CDR3 is made up of 11 amino acids. CDR3 sequence: CSAHRGNEQFF. CDR3 DNA: TGCAGTGCTCACAGGGGGAATGAGCAGTTCTTC.

Of note for this clone: This same CDR3 is encoded by further DNA sequences in the sample. The chain combines TRBV19 with TRBJ2-7, with 9 positions matching TRBD1. Germline assignment: CDR1 LNHDA and CDR2 SQIVND (reference sequence). CDR3 length: 14 residues. V was pared by 5 bases and J by 4 bases, with 6 bases of the junction left unmatched. CDR3 region: CASSAGTGSYEQYF. The CDR3 bases are TGTGCCAGTAGTGCGGGGACAGGGTCGTACGAGCAGTACTTC.

The CDR3 bases are TGTGCCAGCGAGCGTTTTTATAATTCACCCCTCCACTTT. Encoded protein: CASERFYNSPLHF. The chain employs TRBV6-6 and TRBJ1-6, with D uncertain. Germline V gene data show CDR1 as MNHNY and CDR2 as SVGAGI (reference sequence). V was trimmed by 8 bases and J by 4 bases, leaving 9 bases between them. This CDR3 has 13 residues.

The J gene is TRBJ2-1, the V gene TRBV18, with 12 nucleotides matching TRBD2. The V gene's germline CDR1 is KGHSH and CDR2 LQKENI. V was clipped by 3 bases and J by 7 bases; unmatched bases: 4. The CDR3 consists of 15 residues. The CDR3, as DNA: TGTGCCAGCTCACCCCGACTAGCGGGAGCTAATGAGCAGTTCTTC. Its protein product is CASSPRLAGANEQFF.

V is TRBV9 and J is TRBJ2-3; 8 bases fit TRBD2. Germline-derived CDR1 and CDR2 are SGDLS and YYNGEE. Germline trimming cut 0 bases from V and 4 bases from J; bases unmatched to any gene: 7. The CDR3 covers 16 residues. The CDR3 nucleotides read TGTGCCAGCAGCGTAGATCCAGCGGGAGACCCAGATACGCAGTATTTT. Translation gives CASSVDPAGDPDTQYF. Based on the CDR3 plus reference TRBV9 and TRBJ2-3, the full variable domain is DSGVTQTPKHLITATGQRVTLRCSPRSGDLSVYWYQQSLDQGLQFLIQYYNGEERAKGNILERFSAQQFPDLHSELNLSSLELGDSALYFCASSVDPAGDPDTQYFGPGTRLTVL.

This clone is a singleton in its sample. The rearrangement joins TRBV19 to TRBJ2-1; a weak D match, TRBD1 (5 bases). Looked up from germline, CDR1 is LNHDA and CDR2 is SQIVND (reference sequence). Trimming pared 1 base from V and 5 bases from J, leaving 12 bases between. The CDR3 is 15 residues long. The CDR3 is CASSIARGLDNEQFF. CDR3 coding DNA: TGTGCCAGTAGTATAGCAAGGGGATTGGACAATGAGCAGTTCTTC.

CDR3 amino acids: CASIAGTNTGELFF. CDR3 nucleotides: TGTGCCAGCATAGCGGGCACGAACACCGGGGAGCTGTTTTTT. This sequence joins TRBV6-5 and TRBJ2-2, with 7 bases aligning to TRBD2. The CDR3 extends over 14 amino acids. With V trimmed by 7 bases and J by 0 bases, 2 bases remained unmatched. Germline CDR1 MNHEY, CDR2 SVGAGI.

This clone was seen a single time. The chain carries TRBV12-5 and TRBJ2-3, with TRBD2 matching over 7 bases. V gave up 6 bases and J gave up 6 bases; unmatched junction bases: 6. This CDR3 has 13 amino acids. Germline V gene lookup returns CDR1 LGHNT and CDR2 FRNRAP. CDR3 nucleotide sequence: TGTGCTAGTGGACGGGTCGGGGGGGATACGCAGTATTTT. Translation gives CASGRVGGDTQYF.

This clone was counted a single time. This chain connects TRBV5-1 to TRBJ1-4, with unresolved D. Germline V gives CDR1 SGHRS, CDR2 YFSETQ. The CDR3 covers 14 residues. V was trimmed by 1 base and J by 8 bases, leaving 12 bases between them. The CDR3 protein is CASSLSGLEEKLFF. The CDR3 coding sequence is TGCGCCAGCAGCTTGTCGGGGTTAGAAGAAAAACTGTTTTTT.

V usage is TRBV19 and J usage is TRBJ2-5; 8 bases are a match to TRBD2. The CDR3 is 14 amino acids. Germline-derived CDR1 and CDR2 are LNHDA and SQIVND (reference sequence). V shed 7 bases, J shed 5 bases, and the junction held 9 bases outside the gene matches. The CDR3 protein is CASTSGSLSETQYF. The CDR3 nucleotides read TGTGCCAGTACCAGCGGGAGTCTTTCGGAGACCCAGTACTTC.

The V gene is TRBV2, the J gene TRBJ2-1, with 7 positions matching TRBD2. The CDR3 loop spans 14 amino acids. Germline values: CDR1 SNHLY, CDR2 FYNNEI. Trimming at V came to 4 bases and at J to 4 bases, leaving 4 bases not matched to a gene. CDR3 nucleotide sequence: TGTGCCAGCAGTGGGACTAGGAAGTACAATGAGCAGTTCTTC. This codes for CASSGTRKYNEQFF.

This chain connects TRBV30 to TRBJ2-1; D might be TRBD2 (5 bases). From germline, CDR1 is GTSNPN and CDR2 SVGIG (reference sequence). This CDR3 is built from 13 residues. V was cut by 7 bases and J by 4 bases, with 14 bases left in between. The CDR3 loop is CASSGGPYNEQFF. DNA of the CDR3: TGTGCCTCCAGCGGCGGGCCTTACAATGAGCAGTTCTTC.

This chain joins TRBV4-1 and TRBJ1-6; 7 nucleotides line up with TRBD1. Germline loops: CDR1 MGHRA, CDR2 YSYEKL. There are 16 residues in the CDR3. After removal of 5 bases from V and 4 bases from J, the junction contained 8 bases not matched to a gene. CDR3 amino acids: CASSEKDRSYNSPLHF. In nucleotides, the CDR3 is TGCGCCAGCAGCGAAAAGGACAGGTCATATAATTCACCCCTCCACTTT.

The V and J genes are TRBV27 and TRBJ2-3; the D gene is possibly TRBD1 (7 bases). The ends were cut back, 6 bases at V and 5 bases at J, with 9 bases in the middle. Germline values: CDR1 MNHEY, CDR2 SMNVEV (reference sequence). The CDR3 runs to 12 residues. CDR3 in amino acids: CASRQGGDTQYF. CDR3 DNA sequence: TGTGCCAGCAGGCAGGGGGGAGATACGCAGTATTTT.